This T cell receptor (beta chain) originates from a study of blood T cell repertoires in COVID-19. The CDR3 contains 15 residues. From germline, CDR1 is LGHNA and CDR2 YNFKEQ. Between the trimmed V and J ends, which lost 1 base and 2 bases, there was a span of 8 bases. Under the authors' procedure: It was from reference gene primer amplification that nucleated cell counts were estimated. Sequencing was performed with immunoSEQ multiplex PCR; in TCRdb, only in-frame clones are kept and a portion is missing. V and J calls and clone size are copied from that table; D and trimming were computed from the DNA. Altogether 85,000 to 90,000 clones are present, around nine tenths being singletons, with the ten largest covering 1.2%.

The sequenced sample was peripheral blood. The genes are TRBV4-2 and TRBJ2-2, with D possibly being TRBD2 (6 bases). The receptor comes from a man older than 75 with active or convalescent COVID-19. The CDR3 is CASSQGGTNTGELFF. In nucleotides, the CDR3 is TGTGCCAGCAGCCAAGGGGGGACTAACACCGGGGAGCTGTTTTTT.